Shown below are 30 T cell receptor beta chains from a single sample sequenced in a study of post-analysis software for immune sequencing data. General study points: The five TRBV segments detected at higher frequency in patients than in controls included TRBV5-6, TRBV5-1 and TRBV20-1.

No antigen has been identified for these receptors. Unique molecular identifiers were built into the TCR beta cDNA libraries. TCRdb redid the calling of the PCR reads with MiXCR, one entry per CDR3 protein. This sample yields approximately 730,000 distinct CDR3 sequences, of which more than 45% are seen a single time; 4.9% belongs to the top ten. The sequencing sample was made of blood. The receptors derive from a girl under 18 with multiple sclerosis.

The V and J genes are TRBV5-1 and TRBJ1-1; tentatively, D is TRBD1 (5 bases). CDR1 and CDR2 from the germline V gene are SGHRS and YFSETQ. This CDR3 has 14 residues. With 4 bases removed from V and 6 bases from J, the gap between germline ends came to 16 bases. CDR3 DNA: TGCGCCAGCAGCCCCGGGACGATTGGCGCTGAAGCTTTCTTT. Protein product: CASSPGTIGAEAFF.

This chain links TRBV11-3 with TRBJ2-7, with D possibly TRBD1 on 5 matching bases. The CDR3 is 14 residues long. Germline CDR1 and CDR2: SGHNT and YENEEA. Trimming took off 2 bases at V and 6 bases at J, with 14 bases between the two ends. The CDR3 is CASSLRGRACEQYF. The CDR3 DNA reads TGTGCCAGCAGCTTAAGGGGTCGAGCCTGCGAGCAGTACTTC.

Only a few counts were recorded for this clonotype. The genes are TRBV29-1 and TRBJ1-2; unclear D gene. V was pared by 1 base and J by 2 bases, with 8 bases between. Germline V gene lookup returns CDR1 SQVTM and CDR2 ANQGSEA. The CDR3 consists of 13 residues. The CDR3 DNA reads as TGCAGCGTTGAAGGGCTGCTCAACTATGGCTACACCTTC. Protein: CSVEGLLNYGYTF. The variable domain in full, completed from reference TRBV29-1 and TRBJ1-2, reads SAVISQKPSRDICQRGTSLTIQCQVDSQVTMMFWYRQQPGQSLTLIATANQGSEATYESGFVIDKFPISRPNLTFSTLTVSNMSPEDSSIYLCSVEGLLNYGYTFGSGTRLTVV.

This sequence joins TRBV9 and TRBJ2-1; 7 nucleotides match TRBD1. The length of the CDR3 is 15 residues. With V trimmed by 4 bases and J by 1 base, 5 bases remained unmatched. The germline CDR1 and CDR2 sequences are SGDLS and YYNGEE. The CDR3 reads CASSLGTESYNEQFF. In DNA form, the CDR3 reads TGTGCCAGCAGCCTAGGGACAGAATCCTACAATGAGCAGTTCTTC.

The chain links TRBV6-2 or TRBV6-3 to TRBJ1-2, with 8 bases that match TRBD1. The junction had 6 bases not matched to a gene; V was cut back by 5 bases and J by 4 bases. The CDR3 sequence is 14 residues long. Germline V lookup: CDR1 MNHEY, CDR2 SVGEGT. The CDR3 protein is CASSDRGALYGYTF. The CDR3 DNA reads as TGTGCCAGCAGTGACAGGGGCGCTCTCTATGGCTACACCTTC.

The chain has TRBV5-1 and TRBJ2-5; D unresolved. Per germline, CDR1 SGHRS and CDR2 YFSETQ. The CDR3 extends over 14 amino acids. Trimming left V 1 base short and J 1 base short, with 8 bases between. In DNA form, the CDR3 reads TGCGCCAGCAGCTTGACAGCTCTCCAAGAGACCCAGTACTTC. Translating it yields CASSLTALQETQYF. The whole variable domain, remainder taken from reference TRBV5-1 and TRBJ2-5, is KAGVTQTPRYLIKTRGQQVTLSCSPISGHRSVSWYQQTPGQGLQFLFEYFSETQRNKGNFPGRFSGRQFSNSRSEMNVSTLELGDSALYLCASSLTALQETQYFGPGTRLLVL.

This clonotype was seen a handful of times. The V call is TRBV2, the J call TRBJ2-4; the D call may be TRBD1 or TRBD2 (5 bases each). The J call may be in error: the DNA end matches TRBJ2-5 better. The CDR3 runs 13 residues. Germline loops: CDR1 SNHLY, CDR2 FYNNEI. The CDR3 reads CASSENWGETQYF. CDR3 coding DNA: TGTGCCAGCAGTGAAAATTGGGGGGAGACCCAGTACTTC.

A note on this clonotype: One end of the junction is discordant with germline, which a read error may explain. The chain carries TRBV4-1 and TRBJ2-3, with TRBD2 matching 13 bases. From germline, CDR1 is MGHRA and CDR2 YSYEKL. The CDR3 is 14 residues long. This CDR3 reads CASQGLAGIDAQYF. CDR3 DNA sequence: TGCGCCAGCCAGGGACTAGCGGGAATAGATGCGCAGTATTTT.

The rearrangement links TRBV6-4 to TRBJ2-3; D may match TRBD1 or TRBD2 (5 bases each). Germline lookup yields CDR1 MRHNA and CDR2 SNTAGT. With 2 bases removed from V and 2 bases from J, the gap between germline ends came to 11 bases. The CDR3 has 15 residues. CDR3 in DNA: TGTGCCAGCAGTGACGAGCAGGGAGACACAGATACGCAGTATTTT. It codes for CASSDEQGDTDTQYF.

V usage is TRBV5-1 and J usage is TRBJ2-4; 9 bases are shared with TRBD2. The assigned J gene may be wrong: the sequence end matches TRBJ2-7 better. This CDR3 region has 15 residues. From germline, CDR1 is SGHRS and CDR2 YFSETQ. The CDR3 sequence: CASSFLAGSGAEQYF. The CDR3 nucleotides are TGCGCCAGCAGCTTCCTAGCGGGAAGTGGGGCCGAGCAGTACTTC.

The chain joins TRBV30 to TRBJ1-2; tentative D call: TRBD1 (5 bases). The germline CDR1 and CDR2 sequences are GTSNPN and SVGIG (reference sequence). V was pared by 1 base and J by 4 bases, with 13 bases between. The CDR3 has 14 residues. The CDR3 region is CAWSGGPGIYGYTF. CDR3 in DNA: TGTGCCTGGAGTGGGGGCCCCGGGATCTATGGCTACACCTTC.

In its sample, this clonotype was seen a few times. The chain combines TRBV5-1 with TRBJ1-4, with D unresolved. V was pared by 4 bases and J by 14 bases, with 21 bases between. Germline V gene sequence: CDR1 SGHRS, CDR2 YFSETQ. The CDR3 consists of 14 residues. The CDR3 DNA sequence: TGCGCCAGCAGCCCAGCTAGTACAAGAAAAGGGCTGTTTTTT. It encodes CASSPASTRKGLFF.

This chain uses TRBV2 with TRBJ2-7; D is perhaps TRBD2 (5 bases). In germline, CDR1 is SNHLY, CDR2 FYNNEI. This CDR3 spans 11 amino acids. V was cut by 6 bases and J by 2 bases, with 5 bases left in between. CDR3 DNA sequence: TGTGCCAGCAGGACTACCTACGAGCAGTACTTC. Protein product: CASRTTYEQYF.

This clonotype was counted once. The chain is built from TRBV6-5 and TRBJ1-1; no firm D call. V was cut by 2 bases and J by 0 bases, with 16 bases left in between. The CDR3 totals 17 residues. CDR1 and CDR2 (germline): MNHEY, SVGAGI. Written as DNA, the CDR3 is TGTGCCAGCAGTTACGGCCCGGACTATGGGATGAACACTGAAGCTTTCTTT. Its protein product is CASSYGPDYGMNTEAFF.

In DNA, the CDR3 is TGCAGTGCTAGCCCGGGACAGGCCGTGCTTACCTACGAGCAGTACTTC. It yields the protein CSASPGQAVLTYEQYF. The V and J genes are TRBV20-1 and TRBJ2-5; TRBD1 matches at 8 bases. The J call may be wrong; the DNA end is better matched by TRBJ2-7. The germline gives CDR1 DFQATT, CDR2 SNEGSKA (reference sequence). CDR3 length equals 16 residues.

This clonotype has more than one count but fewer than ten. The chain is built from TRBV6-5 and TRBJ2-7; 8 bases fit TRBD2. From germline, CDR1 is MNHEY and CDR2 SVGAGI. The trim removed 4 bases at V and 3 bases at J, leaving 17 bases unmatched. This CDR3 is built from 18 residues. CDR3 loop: CASSSALGAGGSFYEQYF. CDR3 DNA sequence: TGTGCCAGCAGTTCGGCTCTTGGGGCGGGAGGATCCTTCTACGAGCAGTACTTC.

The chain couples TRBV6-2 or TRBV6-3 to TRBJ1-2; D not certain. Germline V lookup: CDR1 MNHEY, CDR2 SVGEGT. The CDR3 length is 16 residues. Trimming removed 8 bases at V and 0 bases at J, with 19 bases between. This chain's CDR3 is CASLERLPGANYGYTF. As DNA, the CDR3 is TGTGCCAGCCTGGAGCGACTCCCGGGAGCTAACTATGGCTACACCTTC.

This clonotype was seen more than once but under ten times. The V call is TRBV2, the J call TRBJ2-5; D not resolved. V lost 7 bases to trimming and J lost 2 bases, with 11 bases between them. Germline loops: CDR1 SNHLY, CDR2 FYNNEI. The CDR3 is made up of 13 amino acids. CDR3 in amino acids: CASKGQAQETQYF. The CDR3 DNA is TGTGCCAGCAAAGGCCAGGCACAAGAGACCCAGTACTTC.

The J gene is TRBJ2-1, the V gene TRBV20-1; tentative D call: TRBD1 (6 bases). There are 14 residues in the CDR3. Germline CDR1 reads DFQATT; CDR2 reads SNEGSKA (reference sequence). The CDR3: CSSTRDISYNEQFF. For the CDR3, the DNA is TGCAGCTCGACCCGGGACATTAGCTACAATGAGCAGTTCTTC.

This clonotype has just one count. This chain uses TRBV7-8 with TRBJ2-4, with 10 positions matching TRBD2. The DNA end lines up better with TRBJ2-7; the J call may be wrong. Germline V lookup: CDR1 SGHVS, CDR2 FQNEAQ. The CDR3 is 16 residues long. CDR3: CASSSHGLAATCEQYF. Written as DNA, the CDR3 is TGTGCCAGCAGCTCCCACGGACTAGCGGCAACCTGCGAGCAGTACTTC.

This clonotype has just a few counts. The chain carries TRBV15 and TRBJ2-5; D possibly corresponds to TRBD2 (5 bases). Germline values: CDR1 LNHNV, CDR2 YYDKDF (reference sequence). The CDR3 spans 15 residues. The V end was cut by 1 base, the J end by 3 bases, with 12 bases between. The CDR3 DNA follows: TGTGCCACCAGCAGAGTATTGGGGAGCGAAGAGACCCAGTACTTC. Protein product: CATSRVLGSEETQYF.

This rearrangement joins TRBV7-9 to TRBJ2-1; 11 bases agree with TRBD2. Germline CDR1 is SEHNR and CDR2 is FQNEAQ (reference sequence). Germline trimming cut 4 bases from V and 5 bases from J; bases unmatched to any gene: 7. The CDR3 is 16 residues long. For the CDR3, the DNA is TGTGCCAGCAGCTCCCCGGGGACTAGCGGAAACAATGAGCAGTTCTTC. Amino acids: CASSSPGTSGNNEQFF.

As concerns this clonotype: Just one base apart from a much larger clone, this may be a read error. The CDR3 nucleotides read TGTGCCAGCAGTTTGGAGGAACTAGCGATGAGCTCCTACAATGAGCAGTACTTC. It specifies CASSLEELAMSSYNEQYF. The chain joins TRBV28 to TRBJ2-1; 7 positions match TRBD2. The assigned J gene may be wrong: the sequence end matches TRBJ2-7 better. CDR1 is MDHEN, CDR2 SYDVKM, per germline. The CDR3 consists of 18 residues.

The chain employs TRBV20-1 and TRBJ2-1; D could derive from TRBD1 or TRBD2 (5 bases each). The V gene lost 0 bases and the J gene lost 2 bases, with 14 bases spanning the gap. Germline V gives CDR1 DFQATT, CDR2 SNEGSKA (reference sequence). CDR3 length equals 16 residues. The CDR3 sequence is CSARDPGTRAYNEQFF. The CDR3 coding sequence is TGCAGTGCTAGAGATCCGGGGACGAGAGCCTACAATGAGCAGTTCTTC.

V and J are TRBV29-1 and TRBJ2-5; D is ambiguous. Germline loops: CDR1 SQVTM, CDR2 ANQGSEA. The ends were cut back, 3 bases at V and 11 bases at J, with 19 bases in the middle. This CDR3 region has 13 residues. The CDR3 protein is CSVDRGAGNEQYF. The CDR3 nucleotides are TGCAGCGTTGACCGTGGAGCTGGGAATGAGCAGTACTTC.

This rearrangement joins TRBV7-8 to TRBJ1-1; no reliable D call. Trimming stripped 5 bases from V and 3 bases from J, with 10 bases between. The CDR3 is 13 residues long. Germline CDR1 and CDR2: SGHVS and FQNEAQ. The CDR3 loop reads CASSPIAYTEAFF. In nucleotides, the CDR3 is TGTGCCAGCAGCCCCATAGCGTACACTGAAGCTTTCTTT. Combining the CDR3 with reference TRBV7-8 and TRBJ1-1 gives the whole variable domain GAGVSQSPRYKVAKRGQDVALRCDPISGHVSLFWYQQALGQGPEFLTYFQNEAQLDKSGLPSDRFFAERPEGSVSTLKIQRTQQEDSAVYLCASSPIAYTEAFFGQGTRLTVV.

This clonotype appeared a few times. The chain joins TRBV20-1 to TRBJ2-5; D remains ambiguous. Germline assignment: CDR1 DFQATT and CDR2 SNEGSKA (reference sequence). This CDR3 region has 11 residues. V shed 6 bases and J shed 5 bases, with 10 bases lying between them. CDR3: CSATFVETQYF. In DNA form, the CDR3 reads TGCAGTGCCACCTTCGTGGAGACCCAGTACTTC.

The CDR3, as DNA: TGTGCCAGCAGTTTTCCCCGGGCTAGGGGTGGTGGCACAGATACGCAGTATTTT. Its translation: CASSFPRARGGGTDTQYF. The genes are TRBV12-3 or TRBV12-4 and TRBJ2-3, with TRBD1 as a possible D gene (5 bases). V lost 3 bases to trimming and J lost 1 base, with 20 bases between them. The CDR3 spans 18 residues.

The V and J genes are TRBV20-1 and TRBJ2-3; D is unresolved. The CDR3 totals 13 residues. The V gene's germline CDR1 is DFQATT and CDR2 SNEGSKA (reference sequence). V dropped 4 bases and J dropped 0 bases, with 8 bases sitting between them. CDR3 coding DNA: TGCAGTGCTAACGCGGATAGCACAGATACGCAGTATTTT. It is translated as CSANADSTDTQYF.

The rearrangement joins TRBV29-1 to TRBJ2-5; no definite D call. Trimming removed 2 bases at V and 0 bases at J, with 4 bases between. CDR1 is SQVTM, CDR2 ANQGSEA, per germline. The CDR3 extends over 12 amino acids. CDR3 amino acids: CSVEKHQETQYF. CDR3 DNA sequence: TGCAGCGTTGAAAAGCACCAAGAGACCCAGTACTTC.